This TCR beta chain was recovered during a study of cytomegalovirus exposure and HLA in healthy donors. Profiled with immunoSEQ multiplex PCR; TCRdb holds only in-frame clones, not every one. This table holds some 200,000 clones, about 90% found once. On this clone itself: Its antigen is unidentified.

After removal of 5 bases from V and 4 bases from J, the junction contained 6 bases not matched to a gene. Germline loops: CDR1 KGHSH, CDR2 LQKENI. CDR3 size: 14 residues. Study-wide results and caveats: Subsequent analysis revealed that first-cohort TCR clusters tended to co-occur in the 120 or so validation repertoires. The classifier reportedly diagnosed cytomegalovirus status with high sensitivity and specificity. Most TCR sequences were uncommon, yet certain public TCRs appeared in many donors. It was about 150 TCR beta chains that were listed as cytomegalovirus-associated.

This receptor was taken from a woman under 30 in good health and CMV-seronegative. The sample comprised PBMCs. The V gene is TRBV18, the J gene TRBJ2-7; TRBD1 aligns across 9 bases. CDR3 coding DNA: TGTGCCAGCTCAACCGGGACAGGGTCGTACGAGCAGTACTTC. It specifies CASSTGTGSYEQYF.